The clone carrying this T cell receptor (beta chain) was picked up a small number of times. Its target is not known. This specimen comes from a study of metastatic and nonmetastatic thyroid tumors. Study results and caveats: The study reportedly found significantly higher TCR beta diversity in malignant thyroid tumors than benign nodules, in blood and tumor.

CDR3 length: 14 amino acids. Trimming took off 6 bases at V and 5 bases at J, with 14 bases between the two ends. TCRdb re-clonotyped the PCR reads through MiXCR. The sample has some 30,000 clones, roughly 30% seen once; the top ten hold roughly a third. Before thyroid surgery, none of the patients had received any treatment. V is TRBV12-3 or TRBV12-4 and J is TRBJ1-5; D possibly corresponds to TRBD1 (5 bases). The sequenced sample was blood. The TCR sequence derives from a female donor with papillary thyroid cancer or a benign thyroid nodule (not recorded which). Some clones in this sample may be carry-over from other donors' samples. The CDR3 loop reads CASSRDSSDQPQHF. The CDR3 DNA sequence: TGTGCCAGCAGCCGAGACAGTTCCGATCAGCCCCAGCATTTT.